This T cell receptor beta chain was sequenced for a study of T cell responses to AZD1222 COVID-19 vaccine. Study-wide results and limits: Elevations in Spike-specific TCR breadth and depth followed administration of two AZD1222 doses. Repertoire samples came only from after the peak T cell response.

Regarding this clone: Its antigen remains unknown.

This CDR3 is 16 amino acids long. J lost 4 bases, V lost 5 bases, and 6 bases had no gene match. Germline lookup yields CDR1 SEHNR and CDR2 FQNEAQ (reference sequence). Sequencing used immunoSEQ multiplex PCR; TCRdb keeps in-frame clones, though not all of them. Of 180,000 or so clones listed, around 90% were seen once; the top ten hold approximately 1.2%. V and J are TRBV7-9 and TRBJ2-1, with 12 bases matching TRBD2. The source material was peripheral blood, sampled 28 days after the second AZD1222 dose. The receptor comes from an adult who received the AZD1222 COVID-19 vaccine. Here the CDR3 reads CASSPSGGAGYNEQFF. In DNA, the CDR3 is TGTGCCAGCAGCCCTAGCGGGGGGGCCGGATACAATGAGCAGTTCTTC.